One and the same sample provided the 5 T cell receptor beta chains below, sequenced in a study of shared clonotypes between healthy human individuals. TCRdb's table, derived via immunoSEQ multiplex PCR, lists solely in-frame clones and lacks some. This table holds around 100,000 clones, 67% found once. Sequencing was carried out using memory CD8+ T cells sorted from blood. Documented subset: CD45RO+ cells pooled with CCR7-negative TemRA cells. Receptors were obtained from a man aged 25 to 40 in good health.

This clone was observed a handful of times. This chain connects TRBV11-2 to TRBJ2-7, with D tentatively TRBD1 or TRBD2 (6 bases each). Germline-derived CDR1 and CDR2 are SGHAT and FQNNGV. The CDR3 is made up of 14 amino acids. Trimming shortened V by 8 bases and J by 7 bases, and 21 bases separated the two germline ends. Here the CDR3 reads CASSGAGNRVEQYF. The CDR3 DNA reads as TGTGCCAGCTCGGGGGCAGGTAATAGAGTTGAGCAGTACTTC. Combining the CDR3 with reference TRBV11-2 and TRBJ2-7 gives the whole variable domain EAGVAQSPRYKIIEKRQSVAFWCNPISGHATLYWYQQILGQGPKLLIQFQNNGVVDDSQLPKDRFSAERLKGVDSTLKIQPAKLEDSAVYLCASSGAGNRVEQYFGPGTRLTVT.

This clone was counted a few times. As DNA, the CDR3 is TGTGCCAGCAGCTTTGGACCATACAATGAGCAGTTCTTC. It encodes CASSFGPYNEQFF. The rearrangement uses TRBV7-6 and TRBJ2-1; D ambiguous. V was pared by 3 bases and J by 4 bases, with 7 bases between. Germline V gene sequence: CDR1 SGHVS, CDR2 FNYEAQ. This CDR3 contains 13 residues.

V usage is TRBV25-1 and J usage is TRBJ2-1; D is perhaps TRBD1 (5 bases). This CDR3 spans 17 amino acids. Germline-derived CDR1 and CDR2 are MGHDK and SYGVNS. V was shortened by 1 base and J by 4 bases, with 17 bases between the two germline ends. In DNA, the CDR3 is TGTGCCAGCAGTGAATCCCGTGGACACCTGCAATACAATGAGCAGTTCTTC. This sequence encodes CASSESRGHLQYNEQFF.

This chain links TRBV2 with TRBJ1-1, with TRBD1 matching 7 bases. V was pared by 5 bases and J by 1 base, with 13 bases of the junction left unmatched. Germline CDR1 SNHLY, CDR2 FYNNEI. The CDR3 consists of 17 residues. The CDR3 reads CASSHPVDRVGNTEAFF. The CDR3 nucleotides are TGTGCCAGCAGTCACCCAGTCGACAGGGTTGGGAACACTGAAGCTTTCTTT.

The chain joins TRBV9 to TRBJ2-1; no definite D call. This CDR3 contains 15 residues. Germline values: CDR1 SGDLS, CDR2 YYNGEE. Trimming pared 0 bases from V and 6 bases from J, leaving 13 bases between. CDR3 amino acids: CASSVAKEFVNEQFF. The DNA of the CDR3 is TGTGCCAGCAGCGTAGCGAAAGAGTTCGTCAATGAGCAGTTCTTC.